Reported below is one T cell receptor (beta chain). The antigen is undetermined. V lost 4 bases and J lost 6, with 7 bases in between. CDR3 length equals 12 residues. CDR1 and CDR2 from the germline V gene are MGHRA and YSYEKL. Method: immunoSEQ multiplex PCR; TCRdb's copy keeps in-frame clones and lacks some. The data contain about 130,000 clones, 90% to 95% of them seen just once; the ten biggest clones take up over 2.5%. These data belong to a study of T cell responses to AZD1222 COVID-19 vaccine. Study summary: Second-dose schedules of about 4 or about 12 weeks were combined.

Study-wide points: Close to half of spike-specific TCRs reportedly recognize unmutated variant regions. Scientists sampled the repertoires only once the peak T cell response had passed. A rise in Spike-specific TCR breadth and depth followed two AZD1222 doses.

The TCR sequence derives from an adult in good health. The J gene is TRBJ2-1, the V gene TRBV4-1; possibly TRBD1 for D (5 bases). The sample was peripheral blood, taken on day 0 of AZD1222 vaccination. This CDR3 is CASSLTGNEQFF. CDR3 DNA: TGCGCCAGCAGCCTTACAGGCAATGAGCAGTTCTTC.